A single sample gave rise to the 27 T cell receptor beta chains below, sequenced in a study of CD8 T cells in Susac syndrome. RNA totalling about 0.5 to 1 ug underwent reverse transcription with random hexamers. MiXCR was run by TCRdb on the immunoSEQ multiplex PCR reads, yielding one entry per CDR3 protein. The data contain over 150,000 distinct CDR3 sequences, about 96% of them singletons. The specimen sequenced was CD4+ T cells from PBMCs. Receptor source: a human donor with Susac syndrome.

This rearrangement joins TRBV9 to TRBJ2-1; 8 bases match TRBD2. CDR1 and CDR2 (germline): SGDLS, YYNGEE. CDR3 length: 14 residues. With 6 bases clipped from V and 5 bases from J, the junction kept 7 bases outside the gene matches. CDR3 in amino acids: CASNSKLADNEQFF. The CDR3 DNA sequence: TGTGCCAGCAATTCGAAACTAGCGGACAATGAGCAGTTCTTC.

J is TRBJ2-7 and V is TRBV14; possible D gene TRBD1, 5 bases. Germline V CDR1 and CDR2: SGHDN, FVKESK. This CDR3 has 12 amino acids. Trimming took off 4 bases at V and 6 bases at J, with 10 bases between the two ends. The CDR3 region is CASSRAGSEQYV. The CDR3 region has the DNA TGTGCCAGCAGCCGAGCAGGGTCCGAGCAGTACGTC.

The chain couples TRBV3-1 to TRBJ2-5; 7 bases match TRBD2. The CDR3 loop spans 15 amino acids. Unmatched junction bases numbered 6, after V lost 4 bases and J lost 1 base. Germline lookup yields CDR1 LGHDT and CDR2 YNNKEL (reference sequence). In nucleotides, the CDR3 is TGTGCCAGCAGCCCCACTCGGACTAGCCAAGAGACCCAGTACTTC. Translation: CASSPTRTSQETQYF.

This sequence joins TRBV19 and TRBJ1-5; D gene uncertain. The V end lost 5 bases, the J end lost 5 bases, and 10 bases lay between the germline ends. CDR3 length equals 13 residues. Germline-derived CDR1 and CDR2 are LNHDA and SQIVND (reference sequence). This CDR3 is CASSFGRDQPQHF. CDR3 in DNA: TGTGCCAGTAGTTTCGGTCGGGATCAGCCCCAGCATTTT. The complete variable domain, with remaining parts taken from reference TRBV19 and TRBJ1-5, reads DGGITQSPKYLFRKEGQNVTLSCEQNLNHDAMYWYRQDPGQGLRLIYYSQIVNDFQKGDIAEGYSVSREKKESFPLTVTSAQKNPTAFYLCASSFGRDQPQHFGDGTRLSIL.

V and J are TRBV11-3 and TRBJ2-5, with D possibly TRBD1 on 6 matching bases. The CDR3 extends over 13 amino acids. Deletions cut 4 bases from V and 4 bases from J, with 10 bases between. From germline, CDR1 is SGHNT and CDR2 YENEEA. The CDR3 sequence: CASSSVGGETQYF. CDR3 DNA: TGTGCCAGCAGCTCCGTAGGGGGAGAGACCCAGTACTTC.

V gene TRBV7-9 combines with J gene TRBJ2-3; D is uncertain. The CDR3 is 16 residues long. The germline V and J ends were trimmed by 5 bases and 1 base, with 16 bases remaining between them. Germline V gene lookup returns CDR1 SEHNR and CDR2 FQNEAQ (reference sequence). The CDR3 region has the DNA TGTGCCAGCAGCCGCCTCGGTTCCCTCCGCACAGATACGCAGTATTTT. Amino acid sequence: CASSRLGSLRTDTQYF.

The chain carries TRBV28 and TRBJ2-2; D call uncertain. This CDR3 has 16 amino acids. Trimming took 3 bases from V and 1 from J, leaving 12 bases between them. Germline V gene data show CDR1 as MDHEN and CDR2 as SYDVKM. In nucleotides, the CDR3 is TGTGCCAGCAGTTTGGGTCGACGCATGAACACCGGGGAGCTGTTTTTT. Protein: CASSLGRRMNTGELFF.

This chain connects TRBV15 to TRBJ2-1; D could derive from TRBD1 or TRBD2 (6 bases each). The germline gives CDR1 LNHNV, CDR2 YYDKDF (reference sequence). Trimming took off 1 base at V and 9 bases at J, with 10 bases between the two ends. This CDR3 contains 13 residues. The CDR3 region has the DNA TGTGCCACCAGCAGAGTTGGGGGGCTTGAGCAGTTCTTC. This gives the protein CATSRVGGLEQFF.

The V gene is TRBV20-1, the J gene TRBJ2-2; D is undetermined. CDR1 DFQATT and CDR2 SNEGSKA come from the germline V gene (reference sequence). The ends were cut back, 2 bases at V and 3 bases at J, with 22 bases in the middle. The CDR3 is made up of 18 amino acids. Here the CDR3 DNA reads TGCAGTGCTAGAATGTCCTGGACCCGGGTCTTCGACACCGGGGAGCTGTTTTTT. Its protein product is CSARMSWTRVFDTGELFF.

The gene calls are TRBV5-6 and TRBJ2-7; the match to TRBD1 covers 9 bases. V dropped 2 bases and J dropped 4; count of bases not matched to a gene: 4. This CDR3 contains 14 residues. Germline values: CDR1 SGHDT, CDR2 YYEEEE. The DNA of the CDR3 is TGTGCCAGCAGCTTCGGGGACAGGGAATACGAGCAGTACTTC. The encoded protein is CASSFGDREYEQYF.

The chain couples TRBV7-9 to TRBJ1-4, with D possibly being TRBD1 (5 bases). The CDR3 contains 15 residues. The germline V gene has CDR1 SEHNR and CDR2 FQNEAQ (reference sequence). Trimming took off 5 bases at V and 7 bases at J, with 17 bases between the two ends. The CDR3 DNA reads as TGTGCCAGCAGCCACCGAGGGACCACAATTGAAAAACTGTTTTTT. It codes for CASSHRGTTIEKLFF.

The J gene is TRBJ2-3, the V gene TRBV24-1; D not resolved. V shed 1 base and J shed 0 bases, with 4 bases lying between them. The CDR3 extends over 14 amino acids. The V gene's germline CDR1 is KGHDR and CDR2 SFDVKD. CDR3 nucleotides: TGTGCCACCAGTGATTTTTCCAGCACAGATACGCAGTATTTT. It encodes CATSDFSSTDTQYF.

V gene TRBV12-3 or TRBV12-4 combines with J gene TRBJ2-7; TRBD2 matches 10 bases. The CDR3 contains 15 residues. J lost 5 bases, V lost 2 bases, and 6 bases had no gene match. CDR3 coding DNA: TGTGCCAGCAGTTTAAGGGCTAGCGGGAGAAACGAGCAGTACTTC. It is translated as CASSLRASGRNEQYF.

This chain connects TRBV25-1 to TRBJ2-5; D perhaps matches TRBD1 (7 bases). This CDR3 spans 12 amino acids. CDR1 is MGHDK, CDR2 SYGVNS, per germline. V was clipped by 6 bases and J by 8 bases, with 13 bases between them. CDR3 residues: CASRRQGGTQYF. CDR3 DNA: TGTGCCAGCAGGAGGCAGGGGGGTACCCAGTACTTC.

The J gene is TRBJ2-5, the V gene TRBV24-1; 7 positions agree with TRBD2. Germline CDR1 is KGHDR and CDR2 is SFDVKD. CDR3 size: 15 residues. Losses at the gene ends were 9 bases for V and 2 bases for J; bases not matched to a gene: 11. The CDR3 DNA reads as TGTGCCACCGGACCGGCTGCGGGAGCTCAAGAGACCCAGTACTTC. Protein sequence: CATGPAAGAQETQYF.

The gene calls are TRBV12-3 or TRBV12-4 and TRBJ1-5; D ambiguous. Trimming removed 3 bases from V and 2 bases from J, with 5 bases in between. The CDR3 contains 13 residues. The CDR3 nucleotides are TGTGCCAGCAGTTTGCAGGGCAATCAGCCCCAGCATTTT. This codes for CASSLQGNQPQHF.

The genes are TRBV20-1 and TRBJ2-3, with 8 bases that match TRBD2. The CDR3 extends over 14 amino acids. J gave up 5 bases and V 2 bases, and 6 bases lay outside the gene matches. Per germline, CDR1 DFQATT and CDR2 SNEGSKA (reference sequence). CDR3 in DNA: TGCAGTGCTAGATCGGGGGGGCCCGGAGATACGCAGTATTTT. Encoded protein: CSARSGGPGDTQYF.

The genes are TRBV29-1 and TRBJ1-2, with D possibly TRBD1 on 5 matching bases. V lost 6 bases and J 4 bases, leaving 18 bases between the germline ends. This CDR3 comprises 14 residues. CDR1 is SQVTM, CDR2 ANQGSEA, per germline. The CDR3 is CSVPRQGTGYGYTF. CDR3 in DNA: TGCAGCGTCCCCCGGCAGGGAACAGGCTATGGCTACACCTTC.

The rearrangement joins TRBV28 to TRBJ2-5; D gene unclear. The CDR3 runs 15 residues. In germline, CDR1 is MDHEN, CDR2 SYDVKM. With 4 bases removed from V and 7 bases from J, the gap between germline ends came to 19 bases. The CDR3 DNA sequence: TGTGCCAGCAGTTCCTTGGGTAGAAATACTGGGACCCAGTACTTC. Translating it yields CASSSLGRNTGTQYF. The full variable domain, in which reference TRBV28 and TRBJ2-5 provide the parts outside the CDR3, is DVKVTQSSRYLVKRTGEKVFLECVQDMDHENMFWYRQDPGLGLRLIYFSYDVKMKEKGDIPEGYSVSREKKERFSLILESASTNQTSMYLCASSSLGRNTGTQYFGPGTRLLVL.

This chain joins TRBV6-5 and TRBJ1-2; D might be TRBD1 (6 bases). The CDR3 extends over 15 amino acids. V was clipped by 2 bases and J by 4 bases, with 14 bases between them. The germline V gene encodes CDR1 MNHEY and CDR2 SVGAGI. Here the CDR3 reads CASSYGHRVFYGYTF. CDR3 coding DNA: TGTGCCAGCAGTTACGGGCACAGGGTTTTCTATGGCTACACCTTC.

J is TRBJ2-3 and V is TRBV19; 7 positions match TRBD2. This CDR3 region has 15 residues. Looked up from germline, CDR1 is LNHDA and CDR2 is SQIVND (reference sequence). V shed 5 bases and J 7 bases; nucleotides not matched to a gene: 12. The CDR3 spells CASSPAGTTLNTQYF. CDR3 nucleotide sequence: TGTGCCAGTAGTCCCGCCGGGACTACTCTTAATACGCAGTATTTT.

The genes are TRBV14 and TRBJ2-6; D gene unclear. CDR1 and CDR2 (germline): SGHDN, FVKESK. The V end was cut by 1 base, the J end by 0 bases, with 10 bases between. This CDR3 contains 17 residues. CDR3 DNA sequence: TGTGCCAGCAGCCAAGTCTGGCCTACCTCTGGGGCCAACGTCCTGACTTTC. Its protein product is CASSQVWPTSGANVLTF.

CDR3 DNA: TGTGCCTGGAGTGTACAGGTACAGCGTGTACAGTTCTTC. Residues: CAWSVQVQRVQFF. The chain is built from TRBV30 and TRBJ2-1; tentative D call: TRBD1 (5 bases). In germline, CDR1 is GTSNPN, CDR2 SVGIG (reference sequence). Trimming shortened V by 0 bases and J by 13 bases, and 16 bases separated the two germline ends. The CDR3 covers 13 residues.

This sequence joins TRBV20-1 and TRBJ2-5; the match to TRBD2 covers 8 bases. This CDR3 spans 15 amino acids. The trim removed 4 bases at V and 5 bases at J, leaving 12 bases unmatched. CDR1 and CDR2 (germline): DFQATT, SNEGSKA (reference sequence). In nucleotides, the CDR3 is TGCAGTGCTATTGAGAAGCGGGGGAAGGGGGAGACCCAGTACTTC. Its translation: CSAIEKRGKGETQYF.

This clonotype was observed once. DNA for the CDR3: TGTGCCAGCAGCTTGCCCAGCGTAAAATACGAGCAGTACTTC. It yields the protein CASSLPSVKYEQYF. V is TRBV5-6 and J is TRBJ2-7; no clear D. There are 14 residues in the CDR3. CDR1 is SGHDT and CDR2 is YYEEEE in the germline V gene. The V gene lost 1 base and the J gene lost 4 bases, with 12 bases spanning the gap. The full variable domain, completed using reference TRBV5-6 and TRBJ2-7, is DAGVTQSPTHLIKTRGQQVTLRCSPKSGHDTVSWYQQALGQGPQFIFQYYEEEERQRGNFPDRFSGHQFPNYSSELNVNALLLGDSALYLCASSLPSVKYEQYFGPGTRLTVT.

A remark on this clonotype: The junction departs from germline at one end; a sequencing error may be responsible. The chain couples TRBV5-4 to TRBJ2-2, with D perhaps TRBD2 (6 bases). Germline V gene sequence: CDR1 SGHNT, CDR2 YYREEE (reference sequence). The CDR3 is made up of 17 amino acids. The CDR3 region has the DNA TGTGCCAGCAGATTGGGGACTTCTTTAACGAACACCGGGGAGCTGTTTTTT. Residues: CASRLGTSLTNTGELFF.

This chain uses TRBV6-2 or TRBV6-3 with TRBJ2-7; unclear D gene. Germline CDR1 MNHEY, CDR2 SVGEGT. The germline V and J ends were trimmed by 5 bases and 2 bases, with 7 bases remaining between them. CDR3 length equals 12 residues. The DNA for the CDR3 is TGTGCCAGCAGTCTCCTCACCTACGAGCAGTACTTC. Encoded protein: CASSLLTYEQYF.